This T cell receptor beta chain was sequenced for a study of OX40 agonist ivuxolimab in advanced cancers. Produced via immunoSEQ multiplex PCR; TCRdb's table is partial and in-frame only. There are under 75,000 clones in the sample; roughly 89% occur only once, and less than 0.9% lies in the top ten. CDR1 is LNHDA and CDR2 is SQIVND in the germline V gene (reference sequence). Between the trimmed V and J ends, which lost 3 bases and 6 bases, there was a span of 11 bases. This CDR3 comprises 13 residues. The rearrangement uses TRBV19 and TRBJ1-2; D unclear. Sequenced here: CD4+ or CD8+ T cells sorted from blood, sampled in a trial of the OX40 agonist ivuxolimab. This clonotype was obtained from an adult with an advanced solid tumor such as melanoma, head and neck, liver or kidney cancer. CDR3 nucleotides: TGTGCCAGTAGTATGCAGAAAACGAATGGCTACACCTTC. It translates to CASSMQKTNGYTF.